A single sample is the source of the 8 T cell receptor beta chains below, sequenced in a study of T cell changes during pregnancy in multiple sclerosis. The repertoire was sequenced with immunoSEQ multiplex PCR; TCRdb's copy has only in-frame clones and lacks some. This repertoire shows 40,000 to 50,000 clones, approximately 80% found once; its top ten account for about 0.6%. The sample in question was CD4+ T cells from peripheral blood mononuclear cells, obtained before pregnancy. These receptors were taken from a female donor with multiple sclerosis, enrolled in a pregnancy study.

The chain recombines TRBV19 with TRBJ2-2; tentative D call: TRBD1 (6 bases). Germline lookup yields CDR1 LNHDA and CDR2 SQIVND (reference sequence). Trimming shortened V by 5 bases and J by 7 bases, and 11 bases separated the two germline ends. The CDR3 loop spans 13 amino acids. CDR3 residues: CASSLTGIGELFF. The CDR3 DNA sequence: TGTGCCAGTAGTTTAACAGGGATCGGGGAGCTGTTTTTT. The full variable domain, completed using reference TRBV19 and TRBJ2-2, is DGGITQSPKYLFRKEGQNVTLSCEQNLNHDAMYWYRQDPGQGLRLIYYSQIVNDFQKGDIAEGYSVSREKKESFPLTVTSAQKNPTAFYLCASSLTGIGELFFGEGSRLTVL.

This chain uses TRBV5-1 with TRBJ2-1; tentative D call: TRBD1 (6 bases). This CDR3 has 15 residues. V lost 6 bases to trimming and J lost 0 bases, with 13 bases between them. Germline V lookup: CDR1 SGHRS, CDR2 YFSETQ. CDR3 protein: CASNTGSSSYNEQFF. Here the CDR3 DNA reads TGCGCCAGCAACACAGGGTCGAGCTCCTACAATGAGCAGTTCTTC.

This chain uses TRBV6-1 with TRBJ2-6, with unresolved D. Germline assignment: CDR1 MNHNS and CDR2 SASEGT. Trimming shortened V by 7 bases and J by 2 bases, and 6 bases separated the two germline ends. The CDR3 spans 13 residues. The CDR3 DNA is TGTGCCAGCACGGAGACTGGGGCCAACGTCCTGACTTTC. Its protein is CASTETGANVLTF.

The chain links TRBV19 to TRBJ1-2; D unclear. Between the trimmed V and J ends, which lost 1 base and 5 bases, there was a span of 5 bases. This CDR3 region has 12 residues. Per germline, CDR1 LNHDA and CDR2 SQIVND (reference sequence). CDR3 coding DNA: TGTGCCAGTAGTATAGGGCAGTATGGCTACACCTTC. Translating gives CASSIGQYGYTF.

The chain carries TRBV29-1 and TRBJ2-1; 10 nucleotides align to TRBD2. Germline values: CDR1 SQVTM, CDR2 ANQGSEA. The junction had 7 bases not matched to a gene; V was cut back by 5 bases and J by 6 bases. This CDR3 spans 14 amino acids. CDR3 sequence (DNA): TGCAGCGTTTCTACTAGCGGGGTACTCAATGAGCAGTTCTTC. Encoded protein: CSVSTSGVLNEQFF.

Ten or more counts support this clone. This sequence joins TRBV19 and TRBJ1-1; 8 nucleotides align to TRBD1. The junction had 6 bases not matched to a gene; V was cut back by 5 bases and J by 7 bases. Germline V CDR1 and CDR2: LNHDA, SQIVND (reference sequence). The CDR3 loop spans 13 amino acids. The CDR3 coding sequence is TGTGCCAGTAGTGCCAGACAGGGGATTGAAGCTTTCTTT. Translating it yields CASSARQGIEAFF.

The gene calls are TRBV27 and TRBJ1-4, with D unresolved. Looked up from germline, CDR1 is MNHEY and CDR2 is SMNVEV (reference sequence). The CDR3 consists of 15 residues. Trimming pared 2 bases from V and 0 bases from J, leaving 7 bases between. The CDR3 DNA sequence: TGTGCCAGCAGTTTAATGGGCGCAACTAATGAAAAACTGTTTTTT. Protein: CASSLMGATNEKLFF. The complete variable domain, with remaining parts taken from reference TRBV27 and TRBJ1-4, reads EAQVTQNPRYLITVTGKKLTVTCSQNMNHEYMSWYRQDPGLGLRQIYYSMNVEVTDKGDVPEGYKVSRKEKRNFPLILESPSPNQTSLYFCASSLMGATNEKLFFGSGTQLSVL.

The genes are TRBV7-3 and TRBJ2-1; a possible D gene is TRBD2 (6 bases). CDR1 and CDR2 (germline): SGHTA, FQGTGA. V shed 4 bases and J shed 8 bases, with 21 bases lying between them. The CDR3 sequence is 16 residues long. CDR3 coding DNA: TGTGCCAGCAGCTCCTCGATGCTGGCGGGGTTCGATGAGCAGTTCTTC. Protein sequence: CASSSSMLAGFDEQFF.